This TCR beta chain derives from a study of coeliac disease. TCRdb's table, derived via immunoSEQ multiplex PCR, lists solely in-frame clones and lacks some. This table has some 3,300 clones, less than 75% appearing once. A note on this clone: No antigen is known for it.

Study-wide results and caveats: TRB repertoires were largely private, with most amino acid sequences found in only one sample. Unbiased detection of gliadin-specific T cells was judged not feasible with this approach.

This receptor was identified in a man older than 75 without celiac disease. Source material: lymphocytes from the gut lamina propria.

CDR3 loop: CASIEDRGNEQFF. The CDR3 bases are TGTGCCAGCATCGAAGACAGGGGTAATGAGCAGTTCTTC. The chain is built from TRBV6-5 and TRBJ2-1; the match to TRBD1 covers 8 bases. Germline V lookup: CDR1 MNHEY, CDR2 SVGAGI. The V and J ends lost 7 bases and 7 bases, in that order; junction bases with no gene match: 6. The CDR3 has 13 residues.